One sample yielded the 6 T cell receptor beta chains listed below, sequenced in a study of T cell responses to AZD1222 COVID-19 vaccine. TCRdb keeps only in-frame clones here, not all; method: immunoSEQ multiplex PCR. The sample carries around 140,000 clones, over 75% recorded once. The specimen was peripheral blood, collected on day 0 of AZD1222 vaccination. The origin of the receptors is an adult in good health.

The chain combines TRBV4-3 with TRBJ1-5; perhaps TRBD1 as D (5 bases). The CDR3 extends over 15 amino acids. V gave up 0 bases and J gave up 3 bases, with 9 bases separating them. The germline V gene encodes CDR1 LGHNA and CDR2 YSLEER. The CDR3 loop reads CASSQDRGYNQPQHF. CDR3 DNA: TGCGCCAGCAGCCAAGATCGGGGGTACAATCAGCCCCAGCATTTT.

The chain is built from TRBV7-8 and TRBJ2-7; 7 bases are shared with TRBD2. V shed 5 bases and J 5 bases; nucleotides not matched to a gene: 15. The CDR3 has 16 residues. CDR1 SGHVS and CDR2 FQNEAQ come from the germline V gene. The CDR3, as DNA: TGTGCCAGCAGCCCCCTCGGGGGGTTAGGTAGCCACGAGCAGTACTTC. This gives the protein CASSPLGGLGSHEQYF.

The sample holds one count of this clone. This chain connects TRBV12-3 or TRBV12-4 to TRBJ1-1; D is ambiguous. This CDR3 is built from 13 residues. Trimming took 3 bases from V and 8 from J, leaving 13 bases between them. As DNA, the CDR3 is TGTGCCAGCAGTTTGATAAGTCGGATGGAAGCTTTCTTT. This gives the protein CASSLISRMEAFF.

This chain uses TRBV4-3 with TRBJ2-7; maybe TRBD2 (5 bases). The V end was cut by 0 bases, the J end by 5 bases, with 20 bases between. The CDR3 has 17 residues. The germline V gene encodes CDR1 LGHNA and CDR2 YSLEER. The CDR3 loop reads CASSQDRAGITPHEQYF. The CDR3 nucleotides read TGCGCCAGCAGCCAAGATCGGGCGGGCATAACGCCCCACGAGCAGTACTTC.

The chain joins TRBV4-3 to TRBJ2-1, with 9 bases lining up with TRBD1. From germline, CDR1 is LGHNA and CDR2 YSLEER. J gave up 5 bases and V 4 bases, and 3 bases lay outside the gene matches. This CDR3 comprises 14 residues. The CDR3 region is CASSPRTGDNEQFF. As DNA, the CDR3 is TGCGCCAGCAGCCCCCGGACAGGGGACAATGAGCAGTTCTTC.

The genes are TRBV11-2 and TRBJ2-7; weak D call: TRBD1 (8 bases). Deletions cut 2 bases from V and 1 base from J, with 12 bases between. Germline assignment: CDR1 SGHAT and CDR2 FQNNGV. The CDR3 has 15 amino acids. CDR3 DNA sequence: TGTGCCAGCAGCTTAACAGGGGGGGAATCCTACGAGCAGTACTTC. Amino acids: CASSLTGGESYEQYF.